This record concerns one TCR beta chain sequence. It has no known antigen specificity. Nothing much larger sits one base from this clone, and base qualities are not available. The sample belongs to a study of blood T cells in healthy people across ages (dated by TCRdb to the mid-2010s). Study-level background: In model experiments, roughly one uniquely barcoded TCR beta cDNA molecule per two T cells was captured by template switching. For two donors (one aged 18 to 29 and one aged 80 or older), the study analyzed two additional independent replicas of 1 million unique cDNA reads from the same blood draw. To avoid experimental bias, donors of different ages were randomly spread across the sequencing lanes. The donors were divided into four age groups: young (average roughly 17 years), middle-aged (almost 40), aged (around 67) and long-lived (approximately 74). The study measured age-related changes in TCR beta repertoire diversity using deep sequencing normalized with unique cDNA molecular identifiers. The investigation overall reported the following: Because profiling used bulk unsorted PBMCs, naive and antigen-experienced compartments could not be compared conclusively. Estimates of total diversity based on one million sequenced T cells were regarded as lower bounds and as underestimates. Donor CMV infection status was unknown, potentially confounding age-related changes in expanded clonotypes. Observed TCR beta diversity correlated strongly with the percentage of naive T cells measured by flow cytometry. Compared with the aged group, the long-lived group had more naive CD4+ T cells, fewer expanded clones and increased TCR diversity, suggesting age selection. Observed TCR beta diversity per million T cells fell roughly linearly with age, and a significant reduction was already apparent by age around 44.

V sheds 5 bases and J sheds 7 bases, leaving 11 bases between their ends. Per the germline V gene (reference sequence), LNHDA is the CDR1 and SQIVND is the CDR2. From cysteine to phenylalanine, the CDR3 is 13 amino acids long. The retained sequence is limited to the CDR3, 39 bases, with the frame set at the first base. Libraries came from 5' RACE. Sequenced using an Illumina HiSeq 2500. The second PCR ran for about 6 to 11 cycles and used a J-beta primer mix along with a sample-barcoded 5' primer. A template-switch 5' adaptor carrying 12 random nucleotides introduced a unique molecular identifier onto each TCR beta cDNA molecule. Each sample yielded at least 3 million CDR3-containing paired-end reads. All of the RNA was converted into first-strand cDNA using the Mint cDNA synthesis kit, with a TRBC-specific oligonucleotide serving as the primer. All cDNA was treated with uracil-DNA glycosylase and then went through a first 18-cycle PCR with the universal primers M1SS and BC2_uni_R. On the study's bioinformatics: Normalization of each sample was performed by random selection of 1 million high-quality reads, each carrying a distinct molecular identifier. Instead of being binned into consensus sequences, reads with shared molecular identifiers were discarded. MiTCR, set to a Q25 quality threshold and the strictest error-elimination algorithm, was used for CDR3 identification, clonotype clustering and error correction. Lower-bound total TCR beta diversity was estimated with a nonparametric unseen species model using Euler transformation. Using fastp trimming at Q25 and MiXCR clonotype assembly, TCRdb reanalyzed the public sequencing data and kept in-frame beta chains. Each CDR3 protein gets just one entry, which takes the most common genes and DNA from the rows behind it. TCRdb, rather than the study authors, made the V and J calls. The sample table records 450,000 to 700,000 distinct CDR3 sequences; 25% to 30% of these occur just once. The ten largest clonotypes hold roughly 20% of the sample.

The roughly 39 donors, aged about 6 to 95 years, were systemically healthy Caucasian individuals from Russia. Around 9.9 milliliters of peripheral blood were collected from each donor into EDTA-treated Vacutainer tubes. Ficoll-Paque density-gradient centrifugation was used to isolate PBMCs, with at least 6.5 million per sample. Total RNA, at least 6 micrograms per sample, was extracted from PBMCs with Trizol reagent. For every donor, flow cytometry on a PBMC aliquot measured the percentage of naive CD45RAhigh/CD27high T cells. This TCR came from a woman aged 70-85 years in good health. Here the chain combines TRBV19 and TRBJ2-2; the D gene remains uncertain. What was sequenced was blood. The DNA sequence follows: TGTGCCAGTAGTCCCCTTAGGATCGGGGAGCTGTTTTTT. This is translated as CASSPLRIGELFF.